Presented here are 24 T cell receptor beta chains from one specimen sequenced in a study of neoadjuvant nivolumab and ipilimumab in lung cancer (dated by TCRdb to about 2020). Taken with the paper, the label for time point translates to: pretherapy, before neoadjuvant immune checkpoint inhibitors. The library was generated by the immunoSEQ multiplex PCR assay. Held by TCRdb, this immuneACCESS table contains in-frame sequences only and omits some clones. Under half of the omission traces to an unresolved V gene where checked; the cause of the rest is unknown. The table for this sample lists 2,500 to 3,000 clones; 85% to 90% of them were counted only once. Roughly 2.4% of the sample lies in the top ten. Here the sequenced sample was tumor tissue, taken before neoadjuvant nivolumab, alone or with ipilimumab. The receptor source for this set is an adult with non-small cell lung cancer.

The chain recombines TRBV27 with TRBJ2-7, with D uncertain. Germline CDR1 MNHEY, CDR2 SMNVEV (reference sequence). V lost 6 bases and J 0 bases, leaving 15 bases between the germline ends. The CDR3 is 15 amino acids. The CDR3 loop is CASSFAGASSYEQYF. CDR3 DNA sequence: TGTGCCAGCAGCTTCGCCGGCGCGAGCTCCTACGAGCAGTACTTC.

V is TRBV2 and J is TRBJ2-1, with TRBD1 matching over 7 bases. Trimming cost V 6 bases and J 4 bases; bases outside gene matches: 9. This CDR3 has 15 residues. CDR1 SNHLY and CDR2 FYNNEI come from the germline V gene. DNA of the CDR3: TGTGCCAGCAGCTTTACAGGGGAACCTTACAATGAGCAGTTCTTC. It is translated as CASSFTGEPYNEQFF. Complete variable domain (other parts from reference TRBV2 and TRBJ2-1): EPEVTQTPSHQVTQMGQEVILRCVPISNHLYFYWYRQILGQKVEFLVSFYNNEISEKSEIFDDQFSVERPDGSNFTLKIRSTKLEDSAMYFCASSFTGEPYNEQFFGPGTRLTVL.

This chain's CDR3 is CASSRGDFVTGVSTDTQYF. In nucleotides, the CDR3 is TGTGCCAGCAGCCGGGGGGACTTCGTGACAGGGGTTAGCACAGATACGCAGTATTTT. The rearrangement links TRBV7-9 to TRBJ2-3, with D possibly being TRBD1 (8 bases). Germline CDR1 is SEHNR and CDR2 is FQNEAQ (reference sequence). The V gene lost 5 bases and the J gene lost 0 bases, with 24 bases spanning the gap. This CDR3 contains 19 residues.

V and J are TRBV29-1 and TRBJ1-1; D gene unclear. With 3 bases removed from V and 4 bases from J, the gap between germline ends came to 9 bases. The CDR3 covers 12 residues. Germline loops: CDR1 SQVTM, CDR2 ANQGSEA. CDR3 amino acids: CSVDRVSTEAFF. The CDR3 coding sequence is TGCAGCGTTGATCGGGTCAGCACTGAAGCTTTCTTT.

The sample holds one count of this clone. V gene TRBV5-1 combines with J gene TRBJ1-1, with a possible D match to TRBD1 (5 bases). The CDR3 is made up of 13 amino acids. Trimming took 4 bases from V and 12 from J, leaving 19 bases between them. Germline V gene data show CDR1 as SGHRS and CDR2 as YFSETQ. CDR3 loop: CASSLDGTGVTFF. In DNA, the CDR3 is TGCGCCAGCAGCCTGGACGGCACGGGGGTTACTTTCTTT.

The V and J genes are TRBV28 and TRBJ2-7, with 7 bases matching TRBD2. The CDR3 is made up of 16 amino acids. V lost 3 bases, J lost 3 bases, and 11 bases stayed unmatched. Germline CDR1 and CDR2: MDHEN and SYDVKM. CDR3 coding DNA: TGTGCCAGCAGTTTTACCCTGCGGGAGTTGAGCTACGAGCAGTACTTC. This sequence encodes CASSFTLRELSYEQYF.

The chain links TRBV7-9 to TRBJ2-7, with TRBD2 identical over 9 bases. CDR1 is SEHNR, CDR2 FQNEAQ, per germline (reference sequence). The CDR3 has 14 residues. V gave up 4 bases and J gave up 2 bases; unmatched junction bases: 3. The CDR3 reads CASSSLAGAYEQYF. In DNA, the CDR3 is TGTGCCAGCAGCTCCTTAGCGGGGGCCTACGAGCAGTACTTC.

This sequence joins TRBV9 and TRBJ1-5; D not certain. The CDR3 runs to 14 residues. The V end lost 4 bases, the J end lost 5 bases, and 13 bases lay between the germline ends. CDR1 is SGDLS and CDR2 is YYNGEE in the germline V gene. The chain's CDR3 is CASSNSGNHQPQHF. Here the CDR3 DNA reads TGTGCCAGCAGCAATTCCGGGAACCATCAGCCCCAGCATTTT. The full variable domain, with the rest looked up from reference TRBV9 and TRBJ1-5, is DSGVTQTPKHLITATGQRVTLRCSPRSGDLSVYWYQQSLDQGLQFLIQYYNGEERAKGNILERFSAQQFPDLHSELNLSSLELGDSALYFCASSNSGNHQPQHFGDGTRLSIL.

The chain carries TRBV4-1 and TRBJ2-7, with D perhaps matching TRBD1 (6 bases). Per germline, CDR1 MGHRA and CDR2 YSYEKL. This CDR3 contains 14 residues. With 4 bases removed from V and 3 bases from J, the gap between germline ends came to 13 bases. The CDR3 loop reads CASSPHRDNYEQYF. CDR3 nucleotides: TGCGCCAGCAGCCCTCACAGGGACAACTACGAGCAGTACTTC.

The chain has TRBV7-8 and TRBJ2-2, with D maybe TRBD2 (6 bases). Looked up from germline, CDR1 is SGHVS and CDR2 is FQNEAQ. The CDR3 has 15 residues. V was cut by 5 bases and J by 8 bases, with 18 bases left in between. CDR3 loop: CASSPRGELVGELFF. In DNA, the CDR3 is TGTGCCAGCAGCCCCCGCGGGGAGTTAGTGGGGGAGCTGTTTTTT.

This clone is termed large. The chain has TRBV19 and TRBJ1-5; D is perhaps TRBD1 (6 bases). V shed 9 bases and J shed 4 bases, with 16 bases lying between them. The CDR3 extends over 14 amino acids. Germline V gene sequence: CDR1 LNHDA, CDR2 SQIVND (reference sequence). The CDR3 reads CASRGQSPNQPQHF. CDR3 bases: TGTGCCAGCCGAGGACAGTCCCCTAATCAGCCCCAGCATTTT.

The chain carries TRBV6-5 and TRBJ1-5; TRBD1 might be the D (5 bases). CDR3 size: 13 residues. The V and J ends lost 6 bases and 2 bases respectively, with 8 bases between them. CDR1 is MNHEY, CDR2 SVGAGI, per germline. The CDR3 nucleotides read TGTGCCAGCAGGGGGGTACGCAATCAGCCCCAGCATTTT. Translating it yields CASRGVRNQPQHF.

This clone was counted once. V gene TRBV15 combines with J gene TRBJ1-2, with 7 positions matching TRBD1. Trimming cost V 5 bases and J 7 bases; bases outside gene matches: 13. The CDR3 is made up of 15 amino acids. The germline V gene has CDR1 LNHNV and CDR2 YYDKDF (reference sequence). The chain's CDR3 is CATSGRFIGGLGYTF. The CDR3 region has the DNA TGTGCCACCAGCGGGCGTTTCATAGGGGGCCTTGGCTACACCTTC.

The V call is TRBV2, the J call TRBJ2-5, with 8 bases fitting TRBD1. Unmatched junction bases numbered 10, after V lost 5 bases and J lost 5 bases. This CDR3 region has 15 residues. CDR1 and CDR2 (germline): SNHLY, FYNNEI. The CDR3 here is CASSPRTGLGETQYF. CDR3 sequence (DNA): TGTGCCAGCAGTCCCCGGACAGGGTTGGGCGAGACCCAGTACTTC. The full variable domain, rest sourced from reference TRBV2 and TRBJ2-5, is EPEVTQTPSHQVTQMGQEVILRCVPISNHLYFYWYRQILGQKVEFLVSFYNNEISEKSEIFDDQFSVERPDGSNFTLKIRSTKLEDSAMYFCASSPRTGLGETQYFGPGTRLLVL.

The chain links TRBV2 to TRBJ2-7, with 12 bases fitting TRBD1. Per germline, CDR1 SNHLY and CDR2 FYNNEI. The CDR3 runs to 15 residues. Trimming took 4 bases from V and 6 from J; bases not matched to a gene: 7. The CDR3 reads CASSAPGTGGVEQYF. DNA of the CDR3: TGTGCCAGCAGTGCCCCCGGGACAGGGGGCGTCGAGCAGTACTTC.

The chain combines TRBV6-1 with TRBJ2-7, with D unclear. Germline V gene data show CDR1 as MNHNS and CDR2 as SASEGT. V lost 7 bases and J 2 bases, leaving 12 bases between the germline ends. The CDR3 runs 13 residues. Written as DNA, the CDR3 is TGTGCCAGCACCGACGGATCCCCCTACGAGCAGTACTTC. It encodes CASTDGSPYEQYF.

The chain combines TRBV15 with TRBJ2-2; D ambiguous. Trimming left V 3 bases short and J 7 bases short, with 12 bases between. The CDR3 totals 14 residues. Germline assignment: CDR1 LNHNV and CDR2 YYDKDF (reference sequence). The CDR3 nucleotides read TGTGCCACCAGCAGCGGCCTTAGGTTCGGGGAGCTGTTTTTT. It translates to CATSSGLRFGELFF.

The CDR3 here is CASSGNTGELFF. CDR3 nucleotides: TGTGCCAGCAGCGGCAACACCGGGGAGCTGTTTTTT. V gene TRBV9 combines with J gene TRBJ2-2; D gene ambiguous. The CDR3 is 12 residues long. Trimming stripped 3 bases from V and 2 bases from J, with 2 bases between. Germline V lookup: CDR1 SGDLS, CDR2 YYNGEE.

The rearrangement uses TRBV28 and TRBJ2-1, with 10 bases that match TRBD2. The CDR3 covers 16 residues. In germline, CDR1 is MDHEN, CDR2 SYDVKM. V shed 4 bases and J 7 bases; nucleotides not matched to a gene: 10. As DNA, the CDR3 is TGTGCCAGCAGTTCCTTCGTTAGCGGGAGGTGGAATGAGCAGTTCTTC. Translating it yields CASSSFVSGRWNEQFF.

The chain recombines TRBV28 with TRBJ1-5; D unresolved. Germline V gives CDR1 MDHEN, CDR2 SYDVKM. This CDR3 spans 14 amino acids. Trimming pared 3 bases from V and 6 bases from J, leaving 12 bases between. This chain's CDR3 is CASSLEVVGQPQHF. CDR3 sequence (DNA): TGTGCCAGCAGTTTGGAGGTGGTGGGTCAGCCCCAGCATTTT.

The genes are TRBV19 and TRBJ2-3; TRBD1 matches at 8 bases. V trimming: 5 bases; J trimming: 4 bases; junction bases outside the gene matches: 8. CDR3 length: 15 residues. Germline values: CDR1 LNHDA, CDR2 SQIVND (reference sequence). CDR3 amino acids: CASSPDREEADTQYF. The CDR3, as DNA: TGTGCCAGTAGTCCGGACAGGGAGGAAGCAGATACGCAGTATTTT.

The chain recombines TRBV11-2 with TRBJ2-7; TRBD2 aligns across 11 bases. V shed 2 bases, J shed 9 bases, and the junction held 9 bases outside the gene matches. CDR1 and CDR2 from the germline V gene are SGHAT and FQNNGV. This CDR3 comprises 15 residues. CDR3 bases: TGTGCCAGCAGCTTACTGGTAGCGGGAGGGCCATTGCAGTACTTC. Amino acid sequence: CASSLLVAGGPLQYF.

The J gene is TRBJ2-7, the V gene TRBV7-9, with 8 bases matching TRBD1. The J segment lost 4 bases and the V segment lost 5 bases, leaving 7 bases of the junction unmatched. Germline V gives CDR1 SEHNR, CDR2 FQNEAQ (reference sequence). The length of the CDR3 is 14 residues. The CDR3 sequence is CASSIGQGAYEQYF. The CDR3 coding sequence is TGTGCCAGCAGCATAGGACAGGGTGCTTACGAGCAGTACTTC.

The chain combines TRBV5-1 with TRBJ2-3; D call uncertain. Germline assignment: CDR1 SGHRS and CDR2 YFSETQ. V shed 0 bases and J shed 0 bases, with 11 bases lying between them. This CDR3 has 16 amino acids. For the CDR3, the DNA is TGCGCCAGCAGCTTGGCCGGGTCAGGTAGCACAGATACGCAGTATTTT. Protein product: CASSLAGSGSTDTQYF.